Listed below are T cell receptor beta chains from one sample, sequenced in a study of T cell responses to AZD1222 COVID-19 vaccine. Profiling relied on immunoSEQ multiplex PCR, and the TCRdb table lists in-frame clones only, not all of them. Of more than 95,000 clones listed, roughly 91% are singletons. The source material was peripheral blood, sampled on day 0 of AZD1222 vaccination. The receptors were gathered from an adult in good health. CDR3s include the opening cysteine and the closing phenylalanine or tryptophan. D genes are given only for firm matches. Size tells how often a clone was seen (once, few, many) or the class of an expanded clone, and some rows leave it out.

abundance	v_gene	d_gene	j_gene	CDR3aa	CDR3nt
.	TRBV7-2	.	TRBJ1-4	CATRRDYNEKLFF	TGTGCCACCCGCCGGGACTATAATGAAAAACTGTTTTTT
once	TRBV5-6	TRBD1	TRBJ1-6	CASSYMDRDNSPLHF	TGTGCCAGCAGCTACATGGACAGGGACAATTCACCCCTCCACTTT
.	TRBV7-2	.	TRBJ2-2	CASSFLGTFTGELFF	TGTGCCAGCAGCTTCCTTGGAACGTTCACCGGGGAGCTGTTTTTT
.	TRBV4-1	.	TRBJ1-3	CASSQDLRVDIYF	TGCGCCAGCAGCCAAGATCTGAGGGTGGACATATATTTT
once	TRBV4-1	.	TRBJ2-7	CASSQETGTYEQYF	TGCGCCAGCAGCCAGGAGACGGGTACCTACGAGCAGTACTTC
.	TRBV15	TRBD1	TRBJ2-3	CATSTRDRASDTQYF	TGTGCCACCAGCACCCGGGACAGGGCCTCAGATACGCAGTATTTT
once	TRBV6-5	TRBD1	TRBJ1-5	CASRSDRDSNQPQHF	TGTGCCAGCAGATCCGACAGGGATAGCAATCAGCCCCAGCATTTT
.	TRBV4-2	TRBD2	TRBJ2-7	CASSQDGAGSSYEQYF	TGTGCCAGCAGCCAAGATGGAGCGGGGAGCTCCTACGAGCAGTACTTC
.	TRBV25-1	TRBD1	TRBJ2-7	CASRGQGSGYEQYF	TGTGCCAGCAGGGGACAGGGATCTGGTTACGAGCAGTACTTC
.	TRBV18	TRBD1	TRBJ2-2	CASSPPGQGVTGELFF	TGTGCCAGCTCGCCACCGGGACAGGGAGTCACCGGGGAGCTGTTTTTT
.	TRBV21-1	.	TRBJ2-2	CASSKSGLAGGRNTGELFF	TGTGCCAGCAGCAAAAGTGGACTAGCGGGGGGGCGGAACACCGGGGAGCTGTTTTTT
.	TRBV12-3/TRBV12-4	.	TRBJ1-2	CASSLGRDGGYTF	TGTGCCAGCAGTTTAGGCAGGGACGGCGGCTACACCTTC
.	TRBV2	.	TRBJ1-5	CASSDRKGRNQPQHF	TGTGCCAGCAGTGATAGGAAGGGGAGGAATCAGCCCCAGCATTTT
.	TRBV6-5	.	TRBJ1-5	CASTGTDNQPQHF	TGTGCCAGCACGGGGACGGACAATCAGCCCCAGCATTTT
.	TRBV5-4	TRBD2	TRBJ2-7	CASTSSAGAYEQYF	TGTGCCAGCACTTCCTCGGCGGGGGCCTACGAGCAGTACTTC
.	TRBV7-5	.	TRBJ1-5	CARSPMTGGNNQPQHF	TGTGCCAGAAGCCCGATGACAGGGGGCAACAATCAGCCCCAGCATTTT
.	TRBV7-3	.	TRBJ1-1	CASSLGTFTEAFF	TGTGCCAGCAGCTTAGGGACATTTACTGAAGCTTTCTTT
.	TRBV10-3	.	TRBJ1-2	CAIWYYGYTF	TGTGCCATCTGGTATTATGGCTACACCTTC
.	TRBV27	.	TRBJ1-6	CASRWGTANSPLHF	TGTGCCAGCAGATGGGGGACGGCTAATTCACCCCTCCACTTT
few	TRBV5-1	TRBD1	TRBJ1-4	CASSKTGGLGEKLFF	TGCGCCAGCAGCAAAACAGGGGGATTGGGTGAAAAACTGTTTTTT
.	TRBV12-3/TRBV12-4	.	TRBJ1-3	CASSYRSHTIYF	TGTGCCAGCAGTTATCGGAGTCACACCATATATTTT
.	TRBV24-1	.	TRBJ1-2	CATSEPSVNYGYTF	TGTGCCACCAGTGAACCGAGTGTAAACTATGGCTACACCTTC
once	TRBV7-7	.	TRBJ2-3	CASSLRSGDPLRDTQYF	TGTGCCAGCAGCTTAAGATCCGGGGATCCCCTCAGGGATACGCAGTATTTT
.	TRBV30	.	TRBJ2-1	CASQENEQFF	TGTGCCTCACAGGAGAATGAGCAGTTCTTC
.	TRBV6-4	.	TRBJ1-2	CASRPNIGSLYGYTF	TGTGCCAGCAGGCCCAATATAGGCAGCCTCTATGGCTACACCTTC
once	TRBV6-5	.	TRBJ1-1	CASSGWGVNTEAFF	TGTGCCAGCAGCGGGTGGGGAGTGAACACTGAAGCTTTCTTT
.	TRBV5-1	.	TRBJ2-7	CASSLGGGAGSYEQYF	TGCGCCAGCAGCTTGGGGGGGGGCGCCGGCTCCTACGAGCAGTACTTC
.	TRBV14	.	TRBJ1-2	CASGTPRAWVWGYTF	TGTGCCAGCGGGACCCCCAGGGCTTGGGTGTGGGGCTACACCTTC
.	TRBV4-1	.	TRBJ1-2	CASSHSLGDYGYTF	TGCGCCAGCAGCCACAGCCTAGGGGACTATGGCTACACCTTC
.	TRBV7-2	.	TRBJ2-1	CASSTDSLPYNEQFF	TGTGCCAGCAGCACTGACTCGCTACCTTACAATGAGCAGTTCTTC
.	TRBV12-3/TRBV12-4	.	TRBJ1-1	CASSFGGEREAFF	TGTGCCAGCAGTTTTGGGGGGGAAAGAGAAGCTTTCTTT
.	TRBV6-5	TRBD2	TRBJ2-5	CASTSSGGTQETQYF	TGTGCCAGCACATCTAGCGGGGGGACCCAAGAGACCCAGTACTTC
.	TRBV9	TRBD1	TRBJ1-4	CASSVDGTAPEKLFF	TGTGCCAGCAGCGTAGATGGGACAGCCCCTGAAAAACTGTTTTTT
few	TRBV6-2/TRBV6-3	.	TRBJ1-2	CASSDAGPPYGYTF	TGTGCCAGCAGCGACGCGGGACCCCCCTATGGCTACACCTTC
.	TRBV7-2	TRBD1	TRBJ1-1	CASSTRTGLNTEAFF	TGTGCCAGCAGCACCCGGACAGGGTTGAACACTGAAGCTTTCTTT
.	TRBV13	.	TRBJ2-4	CASSLQVGGAKNIQYF	TGTGCCAGCAGCTTACAGGTTGGGGGAGCCAAAAACATTCAGTACTTC